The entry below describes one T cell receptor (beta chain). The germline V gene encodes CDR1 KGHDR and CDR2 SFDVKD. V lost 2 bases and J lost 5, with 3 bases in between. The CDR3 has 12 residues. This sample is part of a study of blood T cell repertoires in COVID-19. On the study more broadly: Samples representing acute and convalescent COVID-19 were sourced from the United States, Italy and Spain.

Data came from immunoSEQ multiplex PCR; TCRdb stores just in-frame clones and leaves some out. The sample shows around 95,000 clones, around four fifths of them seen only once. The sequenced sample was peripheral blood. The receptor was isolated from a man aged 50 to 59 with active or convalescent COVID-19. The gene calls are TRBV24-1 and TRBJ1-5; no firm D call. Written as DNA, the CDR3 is TGTGCCACCAGTGATTCGGATCAGCCCCAGCATTTT. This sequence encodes CATSDSDQPQHF.